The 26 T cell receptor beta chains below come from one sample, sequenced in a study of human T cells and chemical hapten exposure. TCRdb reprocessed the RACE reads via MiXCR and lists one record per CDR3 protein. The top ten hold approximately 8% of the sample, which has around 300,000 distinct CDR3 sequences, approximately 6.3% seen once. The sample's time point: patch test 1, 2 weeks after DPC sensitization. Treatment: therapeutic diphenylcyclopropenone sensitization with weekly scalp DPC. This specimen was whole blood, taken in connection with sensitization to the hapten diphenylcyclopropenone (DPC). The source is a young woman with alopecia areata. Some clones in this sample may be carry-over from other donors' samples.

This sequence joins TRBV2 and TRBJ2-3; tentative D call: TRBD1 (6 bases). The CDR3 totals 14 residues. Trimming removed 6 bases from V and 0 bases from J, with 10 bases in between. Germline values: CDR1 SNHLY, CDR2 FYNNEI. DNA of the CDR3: TGTGCCAGCAGAGCAGGGGATAGCACAGATACGCAGTATTTT. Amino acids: CASRAGDSTDTQYF.

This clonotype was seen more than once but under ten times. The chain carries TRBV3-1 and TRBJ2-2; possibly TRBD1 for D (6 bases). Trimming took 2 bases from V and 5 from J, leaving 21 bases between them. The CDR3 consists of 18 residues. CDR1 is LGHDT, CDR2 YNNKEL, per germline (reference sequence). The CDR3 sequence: CASSQRLEAGTLTGELFF. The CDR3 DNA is TGTGCCAGCAGCCAAAGATTAGAGGCCGGGACACTAACCGGGGAGCTGTTTTTT.

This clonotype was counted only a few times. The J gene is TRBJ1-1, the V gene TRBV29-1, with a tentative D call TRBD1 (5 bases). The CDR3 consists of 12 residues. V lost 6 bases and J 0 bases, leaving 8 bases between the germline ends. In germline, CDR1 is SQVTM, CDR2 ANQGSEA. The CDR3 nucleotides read TGCAGCGTAGGGGAGGTGAACACTGAAGCTTTCTTT. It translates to CSVGEVNTEAFF.

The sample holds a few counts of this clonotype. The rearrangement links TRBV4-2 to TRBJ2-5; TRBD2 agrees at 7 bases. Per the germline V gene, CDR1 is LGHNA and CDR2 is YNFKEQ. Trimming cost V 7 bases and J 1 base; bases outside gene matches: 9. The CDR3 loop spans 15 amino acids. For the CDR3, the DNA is TGTGCCAGCACCAAAGGGGAGGGGTTCCAAGAGACCCAGTACTTC. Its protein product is CASTKGEGFQETQYF.

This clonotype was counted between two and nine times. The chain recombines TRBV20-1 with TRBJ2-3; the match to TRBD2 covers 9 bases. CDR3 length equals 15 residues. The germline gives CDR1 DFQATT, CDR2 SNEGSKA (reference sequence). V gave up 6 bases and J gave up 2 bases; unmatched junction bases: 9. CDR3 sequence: CSADVAGVSTDTQYF. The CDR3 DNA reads TGCAGTGCGGATGTAGCGGGGGTTTCCACAGATACGCAGTATTTT.

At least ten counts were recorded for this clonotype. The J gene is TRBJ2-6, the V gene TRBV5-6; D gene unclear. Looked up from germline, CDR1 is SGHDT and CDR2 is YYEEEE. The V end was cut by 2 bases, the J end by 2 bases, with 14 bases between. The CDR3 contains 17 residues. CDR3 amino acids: CASSFLKEGPGANVLTF. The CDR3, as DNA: TGTGCCAGCAGCTTTCTTAAGGAAGGCCCTGGGGCCAACGTCCTGACTTTC.

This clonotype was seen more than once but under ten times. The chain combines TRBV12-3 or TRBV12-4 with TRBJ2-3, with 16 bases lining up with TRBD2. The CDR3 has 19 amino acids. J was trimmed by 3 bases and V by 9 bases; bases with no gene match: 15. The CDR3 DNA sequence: TGTGCCAGTGGACGCGGGACTAGCGGGGGGGCCGTAAGAACAGATACGCAGTATTTT. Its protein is CASGRGTSGGAVRTDTQYF.

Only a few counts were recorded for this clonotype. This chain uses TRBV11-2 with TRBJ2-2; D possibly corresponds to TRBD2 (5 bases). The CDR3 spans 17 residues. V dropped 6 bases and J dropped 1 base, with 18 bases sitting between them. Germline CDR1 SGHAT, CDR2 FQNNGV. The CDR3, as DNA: TGTGCCAGCAGTCGCTCGATGGGAGCCATGAACACCGGGGAGCTGTTTTTT. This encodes CASSRSMGAMNTGELFF.

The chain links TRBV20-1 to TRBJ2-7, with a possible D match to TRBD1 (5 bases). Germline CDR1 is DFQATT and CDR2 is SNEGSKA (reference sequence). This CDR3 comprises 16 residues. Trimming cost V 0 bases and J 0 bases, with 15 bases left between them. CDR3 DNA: TGCAGTGCTAGAGATCCTAGGGGCCTCAGCTCCTACGAGCAGTACTTC. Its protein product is CSARDPRGLSSYEQYF.

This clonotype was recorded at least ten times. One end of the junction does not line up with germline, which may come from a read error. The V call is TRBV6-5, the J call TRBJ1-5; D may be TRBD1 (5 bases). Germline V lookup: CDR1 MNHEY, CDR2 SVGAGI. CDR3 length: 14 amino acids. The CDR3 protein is CASSLGGSYQPQHF. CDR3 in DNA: TGTGCCAGCAGTTTGGGGGGTAGCTATCAGCCCCAGCATTTT.

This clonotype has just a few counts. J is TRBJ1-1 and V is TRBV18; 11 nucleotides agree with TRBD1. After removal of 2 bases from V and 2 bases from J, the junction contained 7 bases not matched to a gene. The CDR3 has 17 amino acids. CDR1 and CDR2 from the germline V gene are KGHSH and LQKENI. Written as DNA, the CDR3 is TGTGCCAGCTCACCATTTGGGACAGGGGGGGGAAACACTGAAGCTTTCTTT. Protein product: CASSPFGTGGGNTEAFF.

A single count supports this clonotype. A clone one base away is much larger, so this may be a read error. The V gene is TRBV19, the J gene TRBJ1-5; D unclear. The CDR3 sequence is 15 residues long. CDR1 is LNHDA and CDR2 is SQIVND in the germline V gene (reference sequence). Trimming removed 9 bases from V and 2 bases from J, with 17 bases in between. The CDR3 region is CARTAVVDRNQPQHF. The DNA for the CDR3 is TGTGCCAGAACCGCCGTAGTGGACCGCAATCAGCCCCAGCATTTT.

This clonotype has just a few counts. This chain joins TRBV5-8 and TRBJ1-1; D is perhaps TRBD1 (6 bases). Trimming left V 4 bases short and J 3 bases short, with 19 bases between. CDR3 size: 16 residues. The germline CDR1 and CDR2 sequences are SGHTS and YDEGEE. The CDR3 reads CASSRTGYSIDTEAFF. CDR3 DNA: TGTGCCAGCAGCCGAACAGGGTATTCTATCGACACTGAAGCTTTCTTT.

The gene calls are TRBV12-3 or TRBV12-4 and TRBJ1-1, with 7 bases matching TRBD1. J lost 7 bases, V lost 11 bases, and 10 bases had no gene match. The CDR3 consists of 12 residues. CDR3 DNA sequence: TGTGCCGTCCGATTGGACAGGCTTGAAGCTTTCTTT. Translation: CAVRLDRLEAFF.

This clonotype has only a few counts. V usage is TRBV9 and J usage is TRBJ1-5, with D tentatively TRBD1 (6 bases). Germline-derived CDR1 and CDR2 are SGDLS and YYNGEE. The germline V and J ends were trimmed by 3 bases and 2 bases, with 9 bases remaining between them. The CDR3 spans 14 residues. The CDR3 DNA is TGTGCCAGCAGCGATGCAGGGGGCAATCAGCCCCAGCATTTT. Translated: CASSDAGGNQPQHF.

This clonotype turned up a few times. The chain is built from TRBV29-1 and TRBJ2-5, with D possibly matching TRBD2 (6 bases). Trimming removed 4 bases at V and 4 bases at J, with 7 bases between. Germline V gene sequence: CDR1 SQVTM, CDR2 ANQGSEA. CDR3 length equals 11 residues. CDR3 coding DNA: TGCAGCGTTGCCGGGGGAGAGACCCAGTACTTC. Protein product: CSVAGGETQYF.

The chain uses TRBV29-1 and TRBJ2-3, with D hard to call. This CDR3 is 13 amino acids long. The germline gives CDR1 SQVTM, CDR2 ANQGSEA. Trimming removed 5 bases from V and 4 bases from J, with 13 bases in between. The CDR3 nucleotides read TGCAGCGTTAGTCTGAGCGACGCAGATACGCAGTATTTT. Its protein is CSVSLSDADTQYF.

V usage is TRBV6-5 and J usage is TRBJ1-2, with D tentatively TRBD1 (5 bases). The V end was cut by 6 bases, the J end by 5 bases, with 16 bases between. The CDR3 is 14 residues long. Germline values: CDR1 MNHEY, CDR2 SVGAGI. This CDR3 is CASRSRDLTYGYTF. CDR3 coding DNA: TGTGCCAGCAGATCCAGGGATCTGACTTATGGCTACACCTTC.

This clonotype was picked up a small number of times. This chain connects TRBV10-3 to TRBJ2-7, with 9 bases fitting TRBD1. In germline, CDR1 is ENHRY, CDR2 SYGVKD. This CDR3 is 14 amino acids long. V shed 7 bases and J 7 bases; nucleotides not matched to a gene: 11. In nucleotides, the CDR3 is TGTGCCATCATGGGGACAGGGCTTCTAGGGGAGCAGTACTTC. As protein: CAIMGTGLLGEQYF.

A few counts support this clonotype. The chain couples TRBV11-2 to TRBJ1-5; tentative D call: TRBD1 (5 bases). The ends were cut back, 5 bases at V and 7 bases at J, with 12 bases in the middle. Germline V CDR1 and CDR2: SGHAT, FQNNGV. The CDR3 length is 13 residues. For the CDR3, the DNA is TGTGCCAGCAGCGCCCAGGGTGGCCAGCCCCAGCATTTT. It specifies CASSAQGGQPQHF.

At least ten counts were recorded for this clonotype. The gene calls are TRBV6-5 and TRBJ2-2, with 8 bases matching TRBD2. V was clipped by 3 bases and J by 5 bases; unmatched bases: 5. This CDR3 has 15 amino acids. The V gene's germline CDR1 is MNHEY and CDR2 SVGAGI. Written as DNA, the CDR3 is TGTGCCAGCAGTTATGGGCGCGGGAGGACCGGGGAGCTGTTTTTT. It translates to CASSYGRGRTGELFF.

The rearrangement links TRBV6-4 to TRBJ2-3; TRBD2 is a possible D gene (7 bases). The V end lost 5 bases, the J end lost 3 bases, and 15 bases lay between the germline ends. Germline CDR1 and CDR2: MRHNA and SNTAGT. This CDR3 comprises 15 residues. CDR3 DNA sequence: TGTGCCAGCAGTAAAGGCGGGGGCGAGACAGATACGCAGTATTTT. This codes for CASSKGGGETDTQYF.

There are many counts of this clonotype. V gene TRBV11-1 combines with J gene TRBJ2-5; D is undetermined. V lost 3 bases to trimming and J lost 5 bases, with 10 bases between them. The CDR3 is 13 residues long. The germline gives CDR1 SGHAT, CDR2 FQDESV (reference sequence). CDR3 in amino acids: CASSFSEQETQYF. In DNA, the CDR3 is TGTGCCAGCAGCTTCAGTGAGCAGGAGACCCAGTACTTC. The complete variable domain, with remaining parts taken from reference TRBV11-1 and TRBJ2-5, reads EAEVAQSPRYKITEKSQAVAFWCDPISGHATLYWYRQILGQGPELLVQFQDESVVDDSQLPKDRFSAERLKGVDSTLKIQPAELGDSAMYLCASSFSEQETQYFGPGTRLLVL.

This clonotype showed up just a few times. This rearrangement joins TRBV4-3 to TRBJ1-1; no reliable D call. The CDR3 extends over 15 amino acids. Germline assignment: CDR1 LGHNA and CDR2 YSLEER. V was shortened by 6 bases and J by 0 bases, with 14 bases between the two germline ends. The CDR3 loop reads CASSRGPAMNTEAFF. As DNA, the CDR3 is TGCGCCAGCAGTCGAGGCCCGGCCATGAACACTGAAGCTTTCTTT.

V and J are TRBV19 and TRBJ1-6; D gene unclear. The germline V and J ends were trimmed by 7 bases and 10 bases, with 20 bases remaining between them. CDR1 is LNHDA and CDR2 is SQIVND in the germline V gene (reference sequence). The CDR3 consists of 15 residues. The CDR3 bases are TGTGCCAGTACCCGCCGGCCGGAGGGAAAATCACCCCTCCACTTT. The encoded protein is CASTRRPEGKSPLHF.

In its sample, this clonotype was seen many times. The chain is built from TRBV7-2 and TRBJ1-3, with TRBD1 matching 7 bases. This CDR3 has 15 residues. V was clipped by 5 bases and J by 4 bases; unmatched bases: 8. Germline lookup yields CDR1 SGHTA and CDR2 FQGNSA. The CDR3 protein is CASSPGGGSGNTIYF. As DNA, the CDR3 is TGTGCCAGCAGCCCAGGGGGGGGCTCCGGAAACACCATATATTTT.